The 3 T cell receptor beta chains below all came from one sample that was sequenced in a study of pediatric ulcerative colitis. Sequenced by immunoSEQ multiplex PCR; TCRdb stores in-frame clones only, minus some. The data contain tens of thousands of clones, roughly 81% of them singletons. During colonoscopy, one to two rectal pinch biopsies were collected. Sequenced material: gut tissue. Receptors originate from a boy under 18 with mild ulcerative colitis.

V is TRBV29-1 and J is TRBJ1-1; D gene ambiguous. Germline-derived CDR1 and CDR2 are SQVTM and ANQGSEA. CDR3 length: 10 amino acids. V shed 7 bases and J shed 3 bases, with 6 bases lying between them. The CDR3 sequence is CSGGDTEAFF. In DNA form, the CDR3 reads TGCAGCGGAGGTGACACTGAAGCTTTCTTT.

This rearrangement joins TRBV5-6 to TRBJ2-5; D gene unclear. Per germline, CDR1 SGHDT and CDR2 YYEEEE. Trimming left V 4 bases short and J 5 bases short, with 27 bases between. The CDR3 runs to 18 residues. The CDR3: CASSLKTEAALGMETQYF. CDR3 sequence (DNA): TGTGCCAGCAGCCTTAAAACAGAGGCGGCGTTAGGAATGGAGACCCAGTACTTC.

This chain connects TRBV7-6 to TRBJ2-1; 13 positions agree with TRBD2. The germline V gene has CDR1 SGHVS and CDR2 FNYEAQ. The V segment lost 2 bases and the J segment 4 bases; nucleotides outside the gene matches: 5. The CDR3 runs 17 residues. CDR3 nucleotide sequence: TGTGCCAGCAGCTTACAACTAGCGGGGGGGCTTTACAATGAGCAGTTCTTC. This gives the protein CASSLQLAGGLYNEQFF.